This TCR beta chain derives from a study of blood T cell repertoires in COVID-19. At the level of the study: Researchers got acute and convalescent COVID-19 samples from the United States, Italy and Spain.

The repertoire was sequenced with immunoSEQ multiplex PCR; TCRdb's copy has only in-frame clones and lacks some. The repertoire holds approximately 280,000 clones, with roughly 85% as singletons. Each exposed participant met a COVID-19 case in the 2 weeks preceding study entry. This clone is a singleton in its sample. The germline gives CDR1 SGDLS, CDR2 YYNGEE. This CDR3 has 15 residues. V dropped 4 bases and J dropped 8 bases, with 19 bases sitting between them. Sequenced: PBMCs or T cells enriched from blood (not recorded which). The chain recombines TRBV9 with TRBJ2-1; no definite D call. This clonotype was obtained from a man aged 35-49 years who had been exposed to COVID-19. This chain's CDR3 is CASSLSPVSYDEQFF. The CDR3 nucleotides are TGTGCCAGCAGCCTCTCCCCAGTATCTTACGATGAGCAGTTCTTC. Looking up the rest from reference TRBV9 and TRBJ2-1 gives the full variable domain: DSGVTQTPKHLITATGQRVTLRCSPRSGDLSVYWYQQSLDQGLQFLIQYYNGEERAKGNILERFSAQQFPDLHSELNLSSLELGDSALYFCASSLSPVSYDEQFFGPGTRLTVL.